A selection of T cell receptor beta chains follows, all from one sample in a study of blood T cells in healthy people across ages. TCRdb re-called the 5' RACE reads with MiXCR, one entry per CDR3 protein. The sample includes fewer than 2 million distinct CDR3 sequences, around 42% seen only once; the top ten take under 25%. Specimen: blood. These receptors were taken from a human donor in good health. The CDR3 runs from the conserved cysteine through the conserved F or W. Fields, in order: CDR3 DNA, CDR3 protein, V gene, D gene, clone size, J gene. D genes are given only for firm matches. The size entry is marked missing in some rows and otherwise reads once, few, many or a size class.

TGCGCCAGCAGCAGGGAGGGGTCGGAAGGAGCTTTCTTT | CASSREGSEGAFF | TRBV5-1 | - | - | TRBJ1-1
TGTGCCAGCAGTTACTCGAGGGACAGGGCGGGCGGCTACACCTTC | CASSYSRDRAGGYTF | TRBV6-2/TRBV6-3 | TRBD1 | - | TRBJ1-2
TGTGCCAGCAGCGGACGGGGAGAAGGGTATGGCTACACCTTC | CASSGRGEGYGYTF | TRBV6-5 | - | - | TRBJ1-2
TGTGCCAGCAGTCCGACTCCGGGATGGGGGTTATCGGGTTACAATGAGCAGTTCTTC | CASSPTPGWGLSGYNEQFF | TRBV27 | - | - | TRBJ2-1
TGCGCCAGCAGCCAAACCACCCTAGGTCGAGGGGCAGATACGCAGTATTTT | CASSQTTLGRGADTQYF | TRBV4-3 | - | few | TRBJ2-3
TGTGCCTGGTCGGACACTGAAGCTTTCTTT | CAWSDTEAFF | TRBV30 | - | - | TRBJ1-1
TGCAGCGCAATACCACAGGTTTGGAAAAACATTCAGTACTTC | CSAIPQVWKNIQYF | TRBV29-1 | - | - | TRBJ2-4
TGTGCCAGCAACGTCCTGGGGAAGAGAGCTTTCTTT | CASNVLGKRAFF | TRBV2 | - | - | TRBJ1-1
TGTGCCAGCAGTTATAATAGCGGGGGCCTCTTCGAGCAGCACTTC | CASSYNSGGLFEQHF | TRBV7-2 | TRBD2 | - | TRBJ2-7
TGTGCCAGCAGCTTAAATCTCGGGGAGACCCAGTACTTC | CASSLNLGETQYF | TRBV7-3 | - | many | TRBJ2-5
TGTGCCAGCAGTTTAAGGGGCACAATTAATGAGCAGTTCTTC | CASSLRGTINEQFF | TRBV27 | - | - | TRBJ2-1
TGTGCCAGCAGTTTAATAGCCTACGAGCAGTACTTC | CASSLIAYEQYF | TRBV12-3/TRBV12-4 | - | many | TRBJ2-7
TGTGCCAGCAGCGTAGTTCCAGGGGGCGAGACTGAAGCTTTCTTT | CASSVVPGGETEAFF | TRBV9 | TRBD1 | once | TRBJ1-1
TGTGCCAGCAGCCGCGGACTAGCCCAAAACCAAGAGCAGTTCTTC | CASSRGLAQNQEQFF | TRBV7-2 | TRBD2 | - | TRBJ2-1
TGTGCCAGCAGCACCGGGGACAGGGGCACTGAAGCTTTCTTT | CASSTGDRGTEAFF | TRBV9 | TRBD1 | - | TRBJ1-1
TGTGCCACCAGTGACCGAGGGGGCAGGGAGACCCAGTACTTC | CATSDRGGRETQYF | TRBV24-1 | TRBD1 | - | TRBJ2-5
TGTGCCAGCAGCCCCCACGTAGGGGGTGGCACTGAAGCTTTCTTT | CASSPHVGGGTEAFF | TRBV14 | - | - | TRBJ1-1
TGCAGTGCGAGAGGGGGAGCAGGACCCAAAGCAATATATGGCTACACCTTC | CSARGGAGPKAIYGYTF | TRBV20-1 | - | - | TRBJ1-2
TGTGCCAGCAGTGCGTCCCCCCCGGGTCACAATGAGCAGTTCTTC | CASSASPPGHNEQFF | TRBV2 | - | - | TRBJ2-1
TGCAGCGTTCAACAGGGGGTAGACCCACCCCTCCACTTT | CSVQQGVDPPLHF | TRBV29-1 | TRBD1 | - | TRBJ1-6
TGTGCCAGCAGCTCTAACACAGGCGATGAGCAGTTCTTC | CASSSNTGDEQFF | TRBV7-6 | - | - | TRBJ2-1
TGTGCCAGCAGACTAAGCGGGGCTGAAGCTTTCTTT | CASRLSGAEAFF | TRBV7-9 | - | - | TRBJ1-1
TGCGCCAGCGACGAATACCCTGGCAGTTTCTATGGCTACACCTTC | CASDEYPGSFYGYTF | TRBV4-1 | - | - | TRBJ1-2
TGTGCCAGCAGCTTAGTGGGGATAGGGCAAGAGACCCAGTACTTC | CASSLVGIGQETQYF | TRBV7-7 | - | few | TRBJ2-5
TGTGCCAGCAACCCGTCTAGCGGGGGAGCAGATACGCAGTATTTT | CASNPSSGGADTQYF | TRBV12-3/TRBV12-4 | TRBD2 | few | TRBJ2-3
TGCAGCGCTGGAAGGGGGGAACAGGGGAACGAGCAGTACTTC | CSAGRGEQGNEQYF | TRBV29-1 | - | - | TRBJ2-7
TGTGCCAGCAGCTCCTATGGACAGGACGGGGATGAGCAGGTCTTC | CASSSYGQDGDEQVF | TRBV7-2 | TRBD1 | - | TRBJ2-1
TGTGCCAGCAGCTTACAGGGTTTTACTGAAGCTTTCTTT | CASSLQGFTEAFF | TRBV13 | - | many | TRBJ1-1
TGTGCCAGCAGCTACGCAGTTGGGGATGAGCAGTTCTTC | CASSYAVGDEQFF | TRBV7-9 | - | once | TRBJ2-1
TGCGCCAGCAGCTTGGCCAGGGGGGACTATCGTAATGAGCAGTTCTTC | CASSLARGDYRNEQFF | TRBV5-1 | - | - | TRBJ2-1
TGCAGTGCTAGATTAGGCCCCTACAATGAGCAGTTCTTC | CSARLGPYNEQFF | TRBV20-1 | - | few | TRBJ2-1
TGTGCCAGCAGTGCTAGCGGGGAGACCTACAATAAGCAGTTCTTC | CASSASGETYNKQFF | TRBV2 | TRBD2 | few | TRBJ2-1